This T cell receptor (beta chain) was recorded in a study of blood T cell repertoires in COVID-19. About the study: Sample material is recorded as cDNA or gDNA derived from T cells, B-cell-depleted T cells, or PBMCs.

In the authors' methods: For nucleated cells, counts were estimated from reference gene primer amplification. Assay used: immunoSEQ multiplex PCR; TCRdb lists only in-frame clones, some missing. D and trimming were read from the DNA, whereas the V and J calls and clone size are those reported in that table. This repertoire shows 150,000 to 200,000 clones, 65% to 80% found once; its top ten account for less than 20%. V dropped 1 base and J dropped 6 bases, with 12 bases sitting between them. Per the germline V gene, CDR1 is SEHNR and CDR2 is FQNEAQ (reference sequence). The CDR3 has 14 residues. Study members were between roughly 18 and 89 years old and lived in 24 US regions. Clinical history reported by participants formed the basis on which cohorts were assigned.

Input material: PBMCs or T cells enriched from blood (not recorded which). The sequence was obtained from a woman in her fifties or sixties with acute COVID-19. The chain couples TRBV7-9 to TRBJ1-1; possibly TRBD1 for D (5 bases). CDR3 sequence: CASSLGGEQAEAFF. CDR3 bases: TGTGCCAGCAGCTTAGGTGGAGAACAGGCTGAAGCTTTCTTT.